This TCR beta chain was sequenced in a study of blood T cell repertoires in COVID-19. Background on the study: Collection of acute and convalescent COVID-19 samples took place in the United States, Italy and Spain.

CDR1 is DFQATT and CDR2 is SNEGSKA in the germline V gene (reference sequence). Trimming removed 3 bases from V and 8 bases from J, with 4 bases in between. The CDR3 runs 10 residues. In the authors' workflow: Amplifying reference gene primers gave estimates of nucleated cell counts. Some clones are missing from TCRdb's copy, which holds only in-frame ones; the method was immunoSEQ multiplex PCR. V, J and clone size derive from that table, while D and trimming were established from the DNA sequence. The repertoire includes tens of thousands of clones, approximately 80% of them detected once, and 9% to 10% sits in the top ten.

The sequenced sample consisted of peripheral blood. The V and J genes are TRBV20-1 and TRBJ1-4, with no clear D. The sequence was collected from a man in his fifties or sixties in a cohort sampled during active COVID-19. The CDR3: CSASREKLFF. Here the CDR3 DNA reads TGCAGTGCTAGCCGGGAAAAACTGTTTTTT.